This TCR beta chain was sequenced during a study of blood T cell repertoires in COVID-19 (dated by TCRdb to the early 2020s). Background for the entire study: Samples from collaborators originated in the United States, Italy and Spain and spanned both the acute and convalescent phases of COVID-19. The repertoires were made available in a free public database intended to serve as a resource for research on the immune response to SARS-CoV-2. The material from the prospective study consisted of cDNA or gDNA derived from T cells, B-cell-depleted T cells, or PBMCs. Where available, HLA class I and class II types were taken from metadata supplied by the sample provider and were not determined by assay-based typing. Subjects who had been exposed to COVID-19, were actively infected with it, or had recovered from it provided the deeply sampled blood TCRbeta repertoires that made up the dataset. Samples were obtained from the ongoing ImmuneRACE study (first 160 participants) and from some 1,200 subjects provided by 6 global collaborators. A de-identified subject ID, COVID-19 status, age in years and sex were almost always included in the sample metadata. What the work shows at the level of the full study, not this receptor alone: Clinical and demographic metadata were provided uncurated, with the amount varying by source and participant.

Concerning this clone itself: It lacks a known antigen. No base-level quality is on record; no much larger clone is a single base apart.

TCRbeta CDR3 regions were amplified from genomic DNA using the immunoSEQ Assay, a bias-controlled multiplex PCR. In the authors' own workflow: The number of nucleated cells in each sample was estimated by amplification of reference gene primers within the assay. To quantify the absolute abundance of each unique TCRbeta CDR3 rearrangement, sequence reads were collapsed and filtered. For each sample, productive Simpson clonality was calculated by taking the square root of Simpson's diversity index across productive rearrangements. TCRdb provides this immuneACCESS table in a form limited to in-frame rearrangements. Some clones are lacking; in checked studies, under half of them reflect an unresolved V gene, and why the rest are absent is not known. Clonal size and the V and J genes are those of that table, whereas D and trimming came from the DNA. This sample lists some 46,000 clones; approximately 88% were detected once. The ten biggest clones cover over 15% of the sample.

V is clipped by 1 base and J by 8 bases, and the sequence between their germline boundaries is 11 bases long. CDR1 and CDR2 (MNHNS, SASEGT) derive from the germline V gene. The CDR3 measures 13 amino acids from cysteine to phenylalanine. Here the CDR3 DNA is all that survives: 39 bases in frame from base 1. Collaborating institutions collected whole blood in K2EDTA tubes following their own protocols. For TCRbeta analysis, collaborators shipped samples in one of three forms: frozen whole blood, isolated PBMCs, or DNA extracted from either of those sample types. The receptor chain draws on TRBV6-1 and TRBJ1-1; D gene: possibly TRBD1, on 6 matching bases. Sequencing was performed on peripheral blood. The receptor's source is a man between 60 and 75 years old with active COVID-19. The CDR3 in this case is CASSEVHRVEAFF. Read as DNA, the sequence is TGTGCCAGCAGTGAAGTCCACAGGGTGGAAGCTTTCTTT.